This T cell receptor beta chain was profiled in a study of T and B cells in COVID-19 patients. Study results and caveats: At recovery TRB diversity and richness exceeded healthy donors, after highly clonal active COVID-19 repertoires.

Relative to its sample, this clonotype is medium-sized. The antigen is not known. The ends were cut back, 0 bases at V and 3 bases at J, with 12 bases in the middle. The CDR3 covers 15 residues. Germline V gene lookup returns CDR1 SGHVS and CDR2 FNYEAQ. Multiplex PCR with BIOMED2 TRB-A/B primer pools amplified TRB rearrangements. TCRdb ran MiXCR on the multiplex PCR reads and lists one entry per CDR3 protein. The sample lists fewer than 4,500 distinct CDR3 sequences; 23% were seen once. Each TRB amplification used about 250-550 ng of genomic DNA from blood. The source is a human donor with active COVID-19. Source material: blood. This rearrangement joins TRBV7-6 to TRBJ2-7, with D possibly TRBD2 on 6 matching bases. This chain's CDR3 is CASSLAAGPYYEQYF. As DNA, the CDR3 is TGTGCCAGCAGCTTAGCGGCGGGACCCTACTACGAGCAGTACTTC.